These 28 T cell receptor beta chains originate from one sample sequenced in a study of cytomegalovirus exposure and HLA in healthy donors. Primers included in the PCR were 60 Vbeta and 13 Jbeta primers. Some clones are missing from TCRdb's copy, which holds only in-frame ones; the method was immunoSEQ multiplex PCR. The table lists 85,000 to 130,000 clones, roughly a tenth of them singletons. Material for sequencing was PBMCs. The receptors stem from a man aged 35 to 55 in good health and CMV-seropositive.

This clone has only a few counts. The rearrangement joins TRBV19 to TRBJ2-1; unclear D gene. The V gene lost 7 bases and the J gene lost 5 bases, with 12 bases spanning the gap. The CDR3 is 13 amino acids. CDR1 and CDR2 from the germline V gene are LNHDA and SQIVND (reference sequence). CDR3 sequence: CASTPSVHNEQFF. CDR3 bases: TGTGCCAGTACCCCCAGCGTCCACAATGAGCAGTTCTTC.

In its sample, this clone was seen a few times. The gene calls are TRBV18 and TRBJ1-1; 7 nucleotides match TRBD1. The CDR3 totals 13 residues. J was trimmed by 4 bases and V by 6 bases; bases with no gene match: 5. Germline V gene lookup returns CDR1 KGHSH and CDR2 LQKENI. As DNA, the CDR3 is TGTGCCAGCTCCCAGGGGGATGGCACTGAAGCTTTCTTT. Amino acids: CASSQGDGTEAFF. Looking up the rest from reference TRBV18 and TRBJ1-1 gives the full variable domain: NAGVMQNPRHLVRRRGQEARLRCSPMKGHSHVYWYRQLPEEGLKFMVYLQKENIIDESGMPKERFSAEFPKEGPSILRIQQVVRGDSAAYFCASSQGDGTEAFFGQGTRLTVV.

This chain connects TRBV2 to TRBJ2-5, with TRBD2 identical over 7 bases. Germline trimming cut 4 bases from V and 2 bases from J; bases unmatched to any gene: 10. Per germline, CDR1 SNHLY and CDR2 FYNNEI. There are 16 residues in the CDR3. The CDR3 spells CASSGSSGWGQETQYF. In DNA form, the CDR3 reads TGTGCCAGCAGTGGAAGTAGCGGGTGGGGACAAGAGACCCAGTACTTC.

In its sample, this clone was seen a few times. The chain recombines TRBV7-9 with TRBJ1-1; TRBD1 is a possible D gene (5 bases). CDR3 size: 12 residues. V was pared by 5 bases and J by 7 bases, with 11 bases between. Germline CDR1 SEHNR, CDR2 FQNEAQ (reference sequence). The CDR3 DNA reads as TGTGCCAGCAGCCGCCTCCAGGGTGAAGCTTTCTTT. Residues: CASSRLQGEAFF.

This clone was observed at least ten times. The genes are TRBV30 and TRBJ2-7; TRBD1 matches 8 bases. CDR1 is GTSNPN, CDR2 SVGIG, per germline (reference sequence). V lost 3 bases to trimming and J lost 6 bases; unmatched junction nucleotides: 13. CDR3 length equals 15 residues. Here the CDR3 DNA reads TGTGCCTGGAGAATGTCAGGGGGCGCATCCAGCGAGCAGTACTTC. Protein sequence: CAWRMSGGASSEQYF.

The V and J genes are TRBV5-1 and TRBJ2-2, with TRBD1 matching over 9 bases. The CDR3 length is 15 residues. Per the germline V gene, CDR1 is SGHRS and CDR2 is YFSETQ. With 5 bases clipped from V and 3 bases from J, the junction kept 5 bases outside the gene matches. This CDR3 reads CASSLGQGDTGELFF. In DNA form, the CDR3 reads TGCGCCAGCAGTCTGGGACAGGGTGACACCGGGGAGCTGTTTTTT.

V usage is TRBV11-2 and J usage is TRBJ2-7, with 7 nucleotides matching TRBD1. The trim removed 5 bases at V and 1 base at J, leaving 5 bases unmatched. Germline values: CDR1 SGHAT, CDR2 FQNNGV. The CDR3 extends over 14 amino acids. CDR3 region: CASSNRDRSYEQYF. The CDR3 DNA is TGTGCCAGCAGCAACCGGGACAGATCCTACGAGCAGTACTTC.

The chain joins TRBV6-4 to TRBJ1-6; 9 bases are a match to TRBD1. Per germline, CDR1 MRHNA and CDR2 SNTAGT. The CDR3 spans 13 residues. J gave up 10 bases and V 3 bases, and 1 base lay outside the gene matches. CDR3 nucleotide sequence: TGTGCCAGCAGTGAGACAGGGGGATCACCCCTCCACTTT. It translates to CASSETGGSPLHF.

Regarding this clone: The junction departs from the called germline gene at one end, perhaps through a read error. This chain uses TRBV6-6 with TRBJ1-4; D is ambiguous. The CDR3 length is 16 residues. Germline assignment: CDR1 MNHNY and CDR2 SVGAGI (reference sequence). CDR3 loop: CASSHSGGREGEKLFF. The DNA of the CDR3 is TGTGCCAGCAGTCACTCCGGCGGGAGAGAAGGTGAAAAACTGTTTTTT.

V is TRBV12-5 and J is TRBJ1-2; D gene uncertain. The germline V gene encodes CDR1 LGHNT and CDR2 FRNRAP. Trimming shortened V by 5 bases and J by 4 bases, and 14 bases separated the two germline ends. The CDR3 runs 14 residues. CDR3 residues: CASGVGRLPYGYTF. CDR3 nucleotide sequence: TGTGCTAGTGGTGTGGGCAGGCTCCCCTATGGCTACACCTTC.

In regard to this clone: It is likely a read error, because the conserved phenylalanine at the end of the CDR3 is missing. Because the CDR3's place on the DNA is in doubt, the DNA is left out and the CDR3 is given as listed by TCRdb. The CDR3 here is CASSADRGLYQPKHL. The chain couples TRBV4-2 to TRBJ1-5; the table's TRBD1 call for D was not verified on the DNA. Germline CDR1 is LGHNA and CDR2 is YNFKEQ. The CDR3 is 15 residues long, counting both termini.

This clone appeared a few times. V is TRBV6-5 and J is TRBJ2-5; 13 bases are a match to TRBD2. J gave up 5 bases and V 5 bases, and 5 bases lay outside the gene matches. The CDR3 runs to 15 residues. The germline CDR1 and CDR2 sequences are MNHEY and SVGAGI. The CDR3 is CASSTLAGGPETQYF. The CDR3 DNA reads TGTGCCAGCAGTACACTAGCGGGAGGGCCGGAGACCCAGTACTTC.

The rearrangement uses TRBV11-1 and TRBJ1-1; 7 bases agree with TRBD1. With 5 bases clipped from V and 0 bases from J, the junction kept 6 bases outside the gene matches. The CDR3 extends over 15 amino acids. Germline loops: CDR1 SGHAT, CDR2 FQDESV (reference sequence). The chain's CDR3 is CASSPGQTMNTEAFF. The CDR3, as DNA: TGTGCCAGCAGCCCGGGACAGACCATGAACACTGAAGCTTTCTTT.

This clone was picked up a small number of times. The rearrangement links TRBV28 to TRBJ2-7, with 7 positions matching TRBD1. In germline, CDR1 is MDHEN, CDR2 SYDVKM. The junction had 4 bases not matched to a gene; V was cut back by 5 bases and J by 3 bases. CDR3 size: 13 residues. In DNA form, the CDR3 reads TGTGCCAGCAGTCGGGACAGACTCTACGAGCAGTACTTC. Residues: CASSRDRLYEQYF.

This clone turned up a few times. The genes are TRBV19 and TRBJ2-7; D is uncertain. Per germline, CDR1 LNHDA and CDR2 SQIVND (reference sequence). The CDR3 runs to 15 residues. Trimming shortened V by 1 base and J by 3 bases, and 13 bases separated the two germline ends. The CDR3 loop reads CASSIALQNFYEQYF. In nucleotides, the CDR3 is TGTGCCAGTAGTATAGCCCTACAGAACTTCTACGAGCAGTACTTC.

The chain carries TRBV6-1 and TRBJ1-3, with TRBD1 matching 9 bases. The CDR3 totals 18 residues. V lost 2 bases and J lost 0; bases outside the gene matches: 8. CDR1 is MNHNS, CDR2 SASEGT, per germline. CDR3 DNA sequence: TGTGCCAGCAGTGAACGGAGAGGGACAGGGAACTCTGGAAACACCATATATTTT. Translated, it gives CASSERRGTGNSGNTIYF.

The chain is built from TRBV27 and TRBJ1-1; D possibly corresponds to TRBD1 (5 bases). The CDR3 contains 12 residues. Germline V lookup: CDR1 MNHEY, CDR2 SMNVEV (reference sequence). V was pared by 5 bases and J by 5 bases, with 9 bases between. This CDR3 reads CASSHGGTEAFF. The CDR3 DNA sequence: TGTGCCAGCAGTCATGGGGGGACTGAAGCTTTCTTT.

A few counts support this clone. V gene TRBV19 combines with J gene TRBJ2-1, with a weak D call TRBD2 (6 bases). Germline V gene sequence: CDR1 LNHDA, CDR2 SQIVND (reference sequence). V dropped 10 bases and J dropped 3 bases, with 19 bases sitting between them. CDR3 length: 15 amino acids. The CDR3 loop reads CATKYSGDRYNEQFF. The CDR3 coding sequence is TGTGCCACCAAGTATTCGGGGGACCGCTACAATGAGCAGTTCTTC.

This clone turned up a few times. The chain employs TRBV4-2 and TRBJ2-1; no clear D. The CDR3 loop spans 17 amino acids. Trimming stripped 0 bases from V and 0 bases from J, with 12 bases between. Germline-derived CDR1 and CDR2 are LGHNA and YNFKEQ. CDR3 loop: CASSQDEAYSSYNEQFF. CDR3 coding DNA: TGTGCCAGCAGCCAAGATGAGGCCTATTCCTCCTACAATGAGCAGTTCTTC.

The V gene is TRBV6-5, the J gene TRBJ1-1; D not certain. Trimming cost V 2 bases and J 3 bases, with 10 bases left between them. The CDR3 extends over 14 amino acids. From germline, CDR1 is MNHEY and CDR2 SVGAGI. DNA of the CDR3: TGTGCCAGCAGTTACGACTCGGGGTACACTGAAGCTTTCTTT. Its protein product is CASSYDSGYTEAFF.

This clone showed up just a few times. The CDR3 sequence: CASSLSVGGGGYTF. CDR3 coding DNA: TGTGCCAGCAGCTTATCAGTGGGTGGCGGTGGCTACACCTTC. This chain joins TRBV7-3 and TRBJ1-2, with unresolved D. Trimming removed 2 bases at V and 7 bases at J, with 14 bases between. CDR1 and CDR2 from the germline V gene are SGHTA and FQGTGA. The CDR3 consists of 14 residues. Full variable domain (missing parts from reference TRBV7-3 and TRBJ1-2): GAGVSQTPSNKVTEKGKYVELRCDPISGHTALYWYRQSLGQGPEFLIYFQGTGAADDSGLPNDRFFAVRPEGSVSTLKIQRTERGDSAVYLCASSLSVGGGGYTFGSGTRLTVV.

The chain couples TRBV13 to TRBJ2-7; D remains ambiguous. CDR1 PRHDT and CDR2 FYEKMQ come from the germline V gene (reference sequence). The CDR3 contains 14 residues. Trimming stripped 0 bases from V and 2 bases from J, with 8 bases between. CDR3 in DNA: TGTGCCAGCAGCTTAGGGTATCGAGCCTACGAGCAGTACTTC. Translating it yields CASSLGYRAYEQYF.

This chain uses TRBV6-6 with TRBJ1-1, with a tentative D call TRBD1 (6 bases). With 6 bases removed from V and 7 bases from J, the gap between germline ends came to 15 bases. The germline V gene has CDR1 MNHNY and CDR2 SVGAGI (reference sequence). This CDR3 is built from 13 residues. The CDR3 is CASSRQVTLEAFF. For the CDR3, the DNA is TGTGCCAGCAGCCGACAGGTCACCCTTGAAGCTTTCTTT.

The chain uses TRBV7-6 and TRBJ1-5; D unclear. Trimming took off 2 bases at V and 5 bases at J, with 13 bases between the two ends. CDR3 length: 15 amino acids. Germline V lookup: CDR1 SGHVS, CDR2 FNYEAQ. CDR3 nucleotide sequence: TGTGCCAGCAGCTTAACCCAGACAAATGATCAGCCCCAGCATTTT. Its translation is CASSLTQTNDQPQHF.

The rearrangement uses TRBV6-1 and TRBJ1-5, with D perhaps TRBD1 (5 bases). Germline assignment: CDR1 MNHNS and CDR2 SASEGT. The CDR3 contains 13 residues. V was pared by 3 bases and J by 5 bases, with 8 bases between. CDR3: CASSEDMDQPQHF. The CDR3 DNA is TGTGCCAGCAGTGAGGACATGGATCAGCCCCAGCATTTT.

This clone was observed a handful of times. This rearrangement joins TRBV19 to TRBJ2-7; 11 bases are shared with TRBD1. Germline V gives CDR1 LNHDA, CDR2 SQIVND (reference sequence). J gave up 6 bases and V 7 bases, and 5 bases lay outside the gene matches. The CDR3 has 13 residues. CDR3 residues: CASTWTGGGEQYF. CDR3 DNA sequence: TGTGCCAGTACGTGGACAGGGGGCGGCGAGCAGTACTTC.

The chain links TRBV11-2 to TRBJ1-1, with 7 bases lining up with TRBD1. The V gene end was trimmed by 3 bases and the J gene end by 7 bases; junction bases not matched to a gene: 5. The germline gives CDR1 SGHAT, CDR2 FQNNGV. The CDR3 runs to 13 residues. The CDR3 DNA reads TGTGCCAGCAGCTTTAGGGACAGACATGAAGCTTTCTTT. The encoded protein is CASSFRDRHEAFF.

The chain employs TRBV11-2 and TRBJ2-2; D remains ambiguous. This CDR3 is 13 amino acids long. Germline loops: CDR1 SGHAT, CDR2 FQNNGV. Trimming pared 6 bases from V and 3 bases from J, leaving 8 bases between. The CDR3 sequence is CASSFADTGELFF. CDR3 bases: TGTGCCAGCAGTTTCGCGGACACCGGGGAGCTGTTTTTT.